This T cell receptor beta chain was retrieved from a study of blood T cell repertoires in COVID-19. Study context: Spain, Italy and the United States supplied samples that represented acute and convalescent COVID-19.

This CDR3 is built from 12 residues. V was trimmed by 5 bases and J by 3 bases, leaving 8 bases between them. Germline V gene lookup returns CDR1 ENHRY and CDR2 SYGVKD. In the study's own analysis: Amplification of reference gene primers provided the estimated nucleated cell counts. The protocol was immunoSEQ multiplex PCR, while the TCRdb copy is restricted to in-frame clones and leaves out a portion. From that table come the V and J calls and clone size; the DNA was used to work out D and trimming. The sample yields approximately 150,000 clones, roughly 84% seen once. The genes are TRBV10-3 and TRBJ2-7; D may be TRBD2 (5 bases). This TCR derives from a woman older than 75 with acute or convalescent COVID-19. The sample was peripheral blood. Written as DNA, the CDR3 is TGTGCCATCAGTCTCGGAGGCTACGAGCAGTACTTC. It is translated as CAISLGGYEQYF.